The present T cell receptor (beta chain) was sequenced within a study of blood T cell repertoires in COVID-19. Background on the study: Sample material is recorded as cDNA or gDNA derived from T cells, B-cell-depleted T cells, or PBMCs.

The CDR3 covers 16 residues. Per the germline V gene, CDR1 is SGHRS and CDR2 is YFSETQ. J was trimmed by 0 bases and V by 4 bases; bases with no gene match: 8. This table comes from immunoSEQ multiplex PCR, and its TCRdb copy is limited to in-frame clones, with some not included. The sample has 50,000 to 65,000 clones; more than 85% are singletons. This clone was observed a single time. The sample was peripheral blood. The clonotype was recovered from a man in his fifties with active COVID-19. The chain recombines TRBV5-1 with TRBJ2-3; 7 bases are shared with TRBD1. CDR3 protein: CASSLTQGPSTDTQYF. CDR3 bases: TGCGCCAGCAGCCTTACACAGGGGCCGAGCACAGATACGCAGTATTTT. The variable domain in full, completed from reference TRBV5-1 and TRBJ2-3, reads KAGVTQTPRYLIKTRGQQVTLSCSPISGHRSVSWYQQTPGQGLQFLFEYFSETQRNKGNFPGRFSGRQFSNSRSEMNVSTLELGDSALYLCASSLTQGPSTDTQYFGPGTRLTVL.